This TCR beta chain was recorded in a study of identical twins. Study-wide findings and caveats: It was out-of-frame TCR alpha sharing in monozygotic twins that models underestimated.

Everyone who gave samples was a healthy Caucasian. MiXCR, applied by TCRdb to the 5' RACE reads, yields one record per CDR3 protein. The sample carries 1.5 million to 2 million distinct CDR3 sequences, about 32% recorded once. Trimming stripped 8 bases from V and 3 bases from J, with 17 bases between. Germline CDR1 and CDR2: MNHNS and SASEGT. This CDR3 spans 14 amino acids. This clonotype has just a few counts. What it binds is unknown. The chain uses TRBV6-1 and TRBJ2-7; D may be TRBD2 (6 bases). The receptor was isolated from a newborn girl in good health. The specimen sequenced was cord blood. DNA of the CDR3: TGTGCCAGCCAAGGAGCGGAGGGTAGCTACGAGCAGTACTTC. It codes for CASQGAEGSYEQYF.